The rows below give T cell receptor beta chains drawn from one sample of a study of T cell changes during pregnancy in multiple sclerosis. TCRdb keeps only in-frame clones here, not all; method: immunoSEQ multiplex PCR. In the table there are 57,000 or so clones, nearly 90% of which are singletons. The sequenced sample was peripheral blood, obtained in the first trimester of pregnancy. The source of these receptors is a female donor with multiple sclerosis, enrolled in a pregnancy study. Each CDR3 is given with its conserved first and last residue. A D gene is named only where the DNA matches it firmly. The size field is filled for only some rows; it gives once, few, many or a size class.

>-|-|TRBJ2-7|TRBV10-3
TGTGCCATCAGTGACAGGGGCTTC
CAISDRGF
>-|-|TRBJ2-2|TRBV18
TGTGCCAGCTCCAACCGAGAGGAGCTGTTTTTT
CASSNREELFF
>TRBD1|-|TRBJ1-4|TRBV28
TGTGCCAGCAGTTTATTAGCACAGGGGAATGAAAAACTGTTTTTT
CASSLLAQGNEKLFF
>-|once|TRBJ2-5|TRBV5-4
TGTGCCAGCAGCTCACCTGGCACCGGGGGAGAGACCCAGTACTTC
CASSSPGTGGETQYF
>TRBD2|-|TRBJ2-6|TRBV27
TGTGCCAGCAGGGCCGGGGGGGAGTATATCTTGTCTGGGGCCAACGTCCTGACTTTC
CASRAGGEYILSGANVLTF
>-|-|TRBJ2-3|TRBV15
TGTGCCACCAGTACCCGCGGGTACCGCGATACGCAGTATTTT
CATSTRGYRDTQYF
>-|-|TRBJ2-3|TRBV19
TGTGCCAGTAGGACTAGTAGCACAGATACGCAGTATTTT
CASRTSSTDTQYF
>-|-|TRBJ2-2|TRBV10-1
TGCGCCAGCAGTGGGGCGGGGGCGGACACCGGGGAGCTGTTTTTT
CASSGAGADTGELFF
>TRBD1|once|TRBJ2-1|TRBV2
TGTGCCAGCACGCCGGGACAGGGGAGAGGCAATGAGCAGTTCTTC
CASTPGQGRGNEQFF
>-|-|TRBJ1-1|TRBV2
TGTGCCAGCAGATTAACCCGAGGCTCTGAAGCTTTCTTT
CASRLTRGSEAFF
>-|-|TRBJ2-5|TRBV18
TGTGCCAGCTCACCACCCCTGGTGGAGGAGACCCAGTACTTC
CASSPPLVEETQYF
>-|-|TRBJ1-1|TRBV18
TGTGCCAGCTCACACCGACAGGAAGCTTTCTTT
CASSHRQEAFF